Below, 27 T cell receptor beta chains from the same sample are listed, as sequenced in a study of blood T cell repertoires in COVID-19. The data were produced by immunoSEQ multiplex PCR, yet TCRdb's version contains in-frame clones alone and is incomplete. This table holds 200,000 to 250,000 clones, less than 90% found once. Material: peripheral blood. The source of these receptors is a man aged 55-75 years with acute or convalescent COVID-19.

Only one count was recorded for this clone. This chain uses TRBV29-1 with TRBJ2-1; 12 bases are shared with TRBD2. The trim removed 6 bases at V and 9 bases at J, leaving 9 bases unmatched. Germline V CDR1 and CDR2: SQVTM, ANQGSEA. The length of the CDR3 is 14 residues. Here the CDR3 reads CSVSTSGRLVEQFF. CDR3 DNA sequence: TGCAGCGTAAGCACTAGCGGGAGGTTAGTTGAGCAGTTCTTC.

V is TRBV4-2 and J is TRBJ2-2, with TRBD2 matching 11 bases. Trimming took 4 bases from V and 1 from J; bases not matched to a gene: 2. The CDR3 sequence is 16 residues long. Per the germline V gene, CDR1 is LGHNA and CDR2 is YNFKEQ. The CDR3 DNA is TGTGCCAGCAGCCCCACTAGCGGGAGGAACACCGGGGAGCTGTTTTTT. Its translation: CASSPTSGRNTGELFF.

This clone was detected a few times. The gene calls are TRBV6-2 or TRBV6-3 and TRBJ1-5; D unclear. Per the germline V gene, CDR1 is MNHEY and CDR2 is SVGEGT. V dropped 1 base and J dropped 1 base, with 8 bases sitting between them. The CDR3 length is 15 residues. In nucleotides, the CDR3 is TGTGCCAGCAGTTACTTTCCGGGAAGCAATCAGCCCCAGCATTTT. Its translation is CASSYFPGSNQPQHF.

The rearrangement joins TRBV5-1 to TRBJ2-2; tentatively, D is TRBD2 (5 bases). This CDR3 contains 12 residues. The germline gives CDR1 SGHRS, CDR2 YFSETQ. Trimming took off 2 bases at V and 8 bases at J, with 7 bases between the two ends. In DNA, the CDR3 is TGCGCCAGCAGCTTCGGGGAAGGGGAGCTGTTTTTT. Amino acids: CASSFGEGELFF.

The chain combines TRBV27 with TRBJ1-4; perhaps TRBD1 as D (6 bases). From germline, CDR1 is MNHEY and CDR2 SMNVEV (reference sequence). This CDR3 has 14 residues. Trimming cost V 6 bases and J 8 bases, with 16 bases left between them. The CDR3 protein is CASRLQGEGEKLFF. As DNA, the CDR3 is TGTGCCAGCAGGCTACAGGGAGAAGGAGAAAAACTGTTTTTT.

The chain is built from TRBV29-1 and TRBJ1-4, with D tentatively TRBD1 (5 bases). The CDR3 totals 13 residues. Germline V gene lookup returns CDR1 SQVTM and CDR2 ANQGSEA. Trimming removed 8 bases at V and 8 bases at J, with 18 bases between. Here the CDR3 reads CSSAGPQGEKLFF. DNA of the CDR3: TGCAGCTCCGCCGGGCCCCAGGGCGAAAAACTGTTTTTT.

This clone was counted a few times. J is TRBJ1-5 and V is TRBV6-2 or TRBV6-3, with D uncertain. Germline V gene lookup returns CDR1 MNHEY and CDR2 SVGEGT. CDR3 length: 14 residues. V gave up 2 bases and J gave up 3 bases, with 8 bases separating them. The CDR3 sequence is CASSYDAVNQPQHF. The CDR3 bases are TGTGCCAGCAGTTACGATGCGGTCAATCAGCCCCAGCATTTT.

The chain uses TRBV28 and TRBJ1-5; the D gene is possibly TRBD1 (5 bases). This CDR3 has 15 residues. CDR1 is MDHEN and CDR2 is SYDVKM in the germline V gene. The V and J ends lost 3 bases and 7 bases respectively, with 16 bases between them. For the CDR3, the DNA is TGTGCCAGCAGTTTTCAGTGGGGGGAAGGGCAGCCCCAGCATTTT. It codes for CASSFQWGEGQPQHF.

The sample holds one count of this clone. The chain combines TRBV28 with TRBJ1-6, with unresolved D. Germline V gene lookup returns CDR1 MDHEN and CDR2 SYDVKM. Between the trimmed V and J ends, which lost 5 bases and 11 bases, there was a span of 13 bases. The CDR3 sequence is 13 residues long. The CDR3 sequence: CASSPGGVPPLHF. The CDR3 bases are TGTGCCAGCAGTCCGGGCGGGGTCCCACCCCTCCACTTT.

The chain joins TRBV4-3 to TRBJ1-1; TRBD1 agrees at 8 bases. CDR3 length: 14 amino acids. Germline CDR1 and CDR2: LGHNA and YSLEER. V lost 3 bases to trimming and J lost 4 bases; unmatched junction nucleotides: 4. CDR3 nucleotide sequence: TGCGCCAGCAGCCAGAGACAGGGGAGCACTGAAGCTTTCTTT. It translates to CASSQRQGSTEAFF.

The rearrangement uses TRBV25-1 and TRBJ2-1, with D unclear. This CDR3 is 16 amino acids long. Germline V CDR1 and CDR2: MGHDK, SYGVNS. Trimming removed 7 bases at V and 1 base at J, with 17 bases between. CDR3 DNA sequence: TGTGCCAGCAAAATAGACACCCTAAATTCCTACAATGAGCAGTTCTTC. Its translation: CASKIDTLNSYNEQFF.

The chain employs TRBV7-6 and TRBJ1-4, with 9 nucleotides matching TRBD1. Per germline, CDR1 SGHVS and CDR2 FNYEAQ. The CDR3 runs 16 residues. The trim removed 4 bases at V and 0 bases at J, leaving 3 bases unmatched. The CDR3 sequence: CASSSQGATTNEKLFF. The CDR3 DNA reads TGTGCCAGCAGCTCACAGGGGGCGACAACTAATGAAAAACTGTTTTTT. Supplemented by reference TRBV7-6 and TRBJ1-4, the full variable domain reads GAGVSQSPRYKVTKRGQDVALRCDPISGHVSLYWYRQALGQGPEFLTYFNYEAQQDKSGLPNDRFSAERPEGSISTLTIQRTEQRDSAMYRCASSSQGATTNEKLFFGSGTQLSVL.

The chain is built from TRBV28 and TRBJ2-7; no clear D. V was cut by 8 bases and J by 2 bases, with 13 bases left in between. CDR1 and CDR2 from the germline V gene are MDHEN and SYDVKM. The CDR3 covers 13 residues. This chain's CDR3 is CASGLAATYEQYF. CDR3 DNA sequence: TGTGCCAGCGGCCTGGCCGCCACCTACGAGCAGTACTTC. The whole variable domain, remainder taken from reference TRBV28 and TRBJ2-7, is DVKVTQSSRYLVKRTGEKVFLECVQDMDHENMFWYRQDPGLGLRLIYFSYDVKMKEKGDIPEGYSVSREKKERFSLILESASTNQTSMYLCASGLAATYEQYFGPGTRLTVT.

The chain has TRBV2 and TRBJ1-3; D is undetermined. The V gene's germline CDR1 is SNHLY and CDR2 FYNNEI. V lost 7 bases and J lost 4, with 11 bases in between. This CDR3 region has 13 residues. The CDR3 is CASTELRGNTIYF. The CDR3 coding sequence is TGTGCCAGCACGGAGTTACGAGGAAACACCATATATTTT.

The chain is built from TRBV15 and TRBJ1-4, with TRBD1 matching 7 bases. The CDR3 has 16 amino acids. Unmatched junction bases numbered 11, after V lost 3 bases and J lost 7 bases. Germline-derived CDR1 and CDR2 are LNHNV and YYDKDF (reference sequence). Written as DNA, the CDR3 is TGTGCCACCAGCAGCCCTGACAGGGAAGGAGTTGAAAAACTGTTTTTT. Its protein is CATSSPDREGVEKLFF.

The chain carries TRBV2 and TRBJ1-1; maybe TRBD1 (5 bases). The germline V and J ends were trimmed by 6 bases and 5 bases, with 10 bases remaining between them. This CDR3 has 12 residues. CDR1 and CDR2 (germline): SNHLY, FYNNEI. The CDR3 DNA sequence: TGTGCCAGCAGGAGGGGAGGGACTGAAGCTTTCTTT. It translates to CASRRGGTEAFF. Combining the CDR3 with reference TRBV2 and TRBJ1-1 gives the whole variable domain EPEVTQTPSHQVTQMGQEVILRCVPISNHLYFYWYRQILGQKVEFLVSFYNNEISEKSEIFDDQFSVERPDGSNFTLKIRSTKLEDSAMYFCASRRGGTEAFFGQGTRLTVV.

This clone was observed once. The rearrangement links TRBV5-1 to TRBJ2-1, with TRBD1 identical over 11 bases. After removal of 0 bases from V and 8 bases from J, the junction contained 7 bases not matched to a gene. Germline V lookup: CDR1 SGHRS, CDR2 YFSETQ. The CDR3 runs to 16 residues. The DNA of the CDR3 is TGCGCCAGCAGCTTGGCAGGGACAGGGGGTAGCTATGAGCAGTTCTTC. Amino acid sequence: CASSLAGTGGSYEQFF.

The rearrangement links TRBV18 to TRBJ2-7, with D possibly TRBD1 on 6 matching bases. The ends were cut back, 2 bases at V and 4 bases at J, with 12 bases in the middle. Germline V gene lookup returns CDR1 KGHSH and CDR2 LQKENI. The CDR3 runs 14 residues. The CDR3 nucleotides are TGTGCCAGCTCACCAGAGGCCAGGGGTTACGAGCAGTACTTC. It is translated as CASSPEARGYEQYF.

The gene calls are TRBV6-2 or TRBV6-3 and TRBJ1-5; TRBD1 might be the D (5 bases). CDR3 length: 14 residues. Germline V gene data show CDR1 as MNHEY and CDR2 as SVGEGT. Trimming stripped 5 bases from V and 3 bases from J, with 11 bases between. CDR3 nucleotide sequence: TGTGCCAGCAGTCCAGTGGGGCTCAATCAGCCCCAGCATTTT. Translating it yields CASSPVGLNQPQHF.

The chain links TRBV20-1 to TRBJ1-4; TRBD1 matches 7 bases. Germline trimming cut 7 bases from V and 8 bases from J; bases unmatched to any gene: 4. This CDR3 comprises 11 residues. Per germline, CDR1 DFQATT and CDR2 SNEGSKA (reference sequence). CDR3 in DNA: TGCAGTGGACAGGGTGGGGAAAAACTGTTTTTT. The encoded protein is CSGQGGEKLFF.

The V and J genes are TRBV19 and TRBJ2-7; D perhaps matches TRBD1 (5 bases). Germline CDR1 is LNHDA and CDR2 is SQIVND (reference sequence). V dropped 3 bases and J dropped 6 bases, with 18 bases sitting between them. The CDR3 spans 15 residues. The CDR3: CASSIWSGRKSEQYF. CDR3 nucleotide sequence: TGTGCCAGTAGTATCTGGTCAGGGCGGAAGAGCGAGCAGTACTTC.

This clone was observed once. The CDR3 spells CASAPSGTLYEQYF. DNA of the CDR3: TGTGCCAGTGCGCCTAGCGGGACACTCTACGAGCAGTACTTC. The V gene is TRBV19, the J gene TRBJ2-7; 9 bases line up with TRBD2. V trimming: 8 bases; J trimming: 3 bases; junction bases outside the gene matches: 8. Germline CDR1 is LNHDA and CDR2 is SQIVND (reference sequence). This CDR3 region has 14 residues.

The chain joins TRBV7-2 to TRBJ1-5; D gene ambiguous. The germline gives CDR1 SGHTA, CDR2 FQGNSA. CDR3 size: 14 residues. The V end was cut by 5 bases, the J end by 4 bases, with 12 bases between. The chain's CDR3 is CASSPDGGNQPQHF. The CDR3 DNA sequence: TGTGCCAGCAGCCCGGACGGAGGAAATCAGCCCCAGCATTTT.

The chain has TRBV19 and TRBJ2-2; tentatively, D is TRBD1 (6 bases). The CDR3 extends over 16 amino acids. CDR1 is LNHDA and CDR2 is SQIVND in the germline V gene (reference sequence). V lost 5 bases, J lost 4 bases, and 17 bases lay in between. The CDR3 sequence: CASSQQGSSSTGELFF. CDR3 nucleotides: TGTGCCAGTAGTCAACAGGGTTCGAGTAGCACCGGGGAGCTGTTTTTT.

The V call is TRBV5-6, the J call TRBJ1-4; tentative D call: TRBD1 (5 bases). Germline V CDR1 and CDR2: SGHDT, YYEEEE. The CDR3 runs 14 residues. The ends were cut back, 0 bases at V and 5 bases at J, with 8 bases in the middle. CDR3 residues: CASSLAGRNEKLFF. The CDR3 nucleotides are TGTGCCAGCAGCTTGGCAGGGAGGAATGAAAAACTGTTTTTT.

The V call is TRBV2, the J call TRBJ2-1; TRBD2 agrees at 11 bases. Trimming cost V 0 bases and J 9 bases; bases outside gene matches: 4. CDR1 is SNHLY and CDR2 is FYNNEI in the germline V gene. This CDR3 comprises 15 residues. This chain's CDR3 is CASSEAALAGGEQFF. Written as DNA, the CDR3 is TGTGCCAGCAGTGAAGCGGCTCTAGCGGGAGGTGAGCAGTTCTTC.

The gene calls are TRBV5-1 and TRBJ1-5; D gene ambiguous. The CDR3 sequence is 15 residues long. Germline V gives CDR1 SGHRS, CDR2 YFSETQ. V shed 0 bases and J shed 3 bases, with 10 bases lying between them. The CDR3: CASSLDGPSNQPQHF. In DNA form, the CDR3 reads TGCGCCAGCAGCTTGGATGGGCCGTCCAATCAGCCCCAGCATTTT.